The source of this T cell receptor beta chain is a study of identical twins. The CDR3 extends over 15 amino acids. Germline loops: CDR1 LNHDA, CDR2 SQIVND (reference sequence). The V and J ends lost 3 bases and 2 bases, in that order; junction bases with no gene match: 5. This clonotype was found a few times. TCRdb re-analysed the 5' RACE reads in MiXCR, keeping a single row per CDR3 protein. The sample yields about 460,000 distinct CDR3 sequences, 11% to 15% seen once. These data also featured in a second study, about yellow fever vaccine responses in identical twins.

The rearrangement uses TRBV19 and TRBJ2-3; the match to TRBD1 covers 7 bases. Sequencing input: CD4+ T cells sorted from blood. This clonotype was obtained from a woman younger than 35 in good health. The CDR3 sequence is CASSIWDRSTDTQYF. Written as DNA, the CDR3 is TGTGCCAGTAGTATTTGGGACAGATCCACAGATACGCAGTATTTT. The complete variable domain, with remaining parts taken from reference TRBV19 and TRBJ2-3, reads DGGITQSPKYLFRKEGQNVTLSCEQNLNHDAMYWYRQDPGQGLRLIYYSQIVNDFQKGDIAEGYSVSREKKESFPLTVTSAQKNPTAFYLCASSIWDRSTDTQYFGPGTRLTVL.